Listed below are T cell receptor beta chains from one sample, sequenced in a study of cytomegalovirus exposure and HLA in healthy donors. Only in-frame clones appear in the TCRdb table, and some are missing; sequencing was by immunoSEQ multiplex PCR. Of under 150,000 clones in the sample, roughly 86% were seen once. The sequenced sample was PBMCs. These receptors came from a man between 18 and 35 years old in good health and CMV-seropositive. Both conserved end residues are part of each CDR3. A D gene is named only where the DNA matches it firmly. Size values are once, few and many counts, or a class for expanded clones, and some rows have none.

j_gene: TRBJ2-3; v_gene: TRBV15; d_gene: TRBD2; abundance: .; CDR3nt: TGTGCCACCAGCAGAGAGGCGGGGGGGCTGACAGATACGCAGTATTTT; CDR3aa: CATSREAGGLTDTQYF
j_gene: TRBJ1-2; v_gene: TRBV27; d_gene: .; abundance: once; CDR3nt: TGTGCCAGCAGTTTACTGGCAAGTCCTAACTATGGCTACACCTTC; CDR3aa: CASSLLASPNYGYTF
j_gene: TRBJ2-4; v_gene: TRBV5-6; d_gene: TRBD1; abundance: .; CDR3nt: TGTGCCAGTACCCGATGGACAGGGACCAAAAACATTCAGTACTTC; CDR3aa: CASTRWTGTKNIQYF
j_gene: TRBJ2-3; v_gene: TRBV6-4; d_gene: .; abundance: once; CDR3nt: TGTGCCAGCAGTGGATCCGACCTCGGGGGGCCAGATACGCAGTATTTT; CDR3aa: CASSGSDLGGPDTQYF
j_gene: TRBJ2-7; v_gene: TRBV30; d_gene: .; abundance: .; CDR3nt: TGTGCCTGGGCTTACCAGGGAAATTCCTACGAGCAGTACTTC; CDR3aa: CAWAYQGNSYEQYF
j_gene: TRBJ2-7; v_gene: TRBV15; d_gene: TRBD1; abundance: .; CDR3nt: TGTGCCACCAGCAGAGGGGACAGAGCCTACGAGCAGTACTTC; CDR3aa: CATSRGDRAYEQYF
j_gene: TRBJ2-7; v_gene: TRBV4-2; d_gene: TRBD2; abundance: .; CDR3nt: TGTGCCAGCAGCAAGCCGGGACTAGCGGTGGAGAGTGGGCAGTACTTC; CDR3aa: CASSKPGLAVESGQYF
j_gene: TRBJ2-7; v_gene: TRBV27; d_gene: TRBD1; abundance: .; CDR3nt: TGTGCCAGCAGTTTATCGGGGACAGTCTACGAGCAGTACTTC; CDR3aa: CASSLSGTVYEQYF
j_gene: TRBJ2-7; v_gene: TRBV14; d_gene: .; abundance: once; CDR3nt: TGTGCCAGCAGCCGTCTGGACGGAGGCTACGAGCAGTACTTC; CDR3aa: CASSRLDGGYEQYF
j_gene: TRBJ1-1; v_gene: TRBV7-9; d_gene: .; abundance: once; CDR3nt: TGTGCCAGCAGCTCCTTACAGGGTAGGGGAACTGAAGCTTTCTTT; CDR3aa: CASSSLQGRGTEAFF
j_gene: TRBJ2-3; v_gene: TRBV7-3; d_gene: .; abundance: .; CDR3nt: TGTGCCAGCAGCGAGTTGGGCAGCGGCAGCACAGATACGCAGTATTTT; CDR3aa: CASSELGSGSTDTQYF
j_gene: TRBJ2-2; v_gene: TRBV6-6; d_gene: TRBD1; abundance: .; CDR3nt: TGTGCCAGCTCGACAGGGTACACCGGGGAGCTGTTTTTT; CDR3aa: CASSTGYTGELFF
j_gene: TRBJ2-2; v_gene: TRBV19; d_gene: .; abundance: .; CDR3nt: TGTGCCAGTAGTATCGGAGAGCACAAGACCGGGGAGCTGTTTTTT; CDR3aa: CASSIGEHKTGELFF
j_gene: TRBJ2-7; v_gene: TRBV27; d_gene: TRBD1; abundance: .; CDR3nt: TGTGCCAGCAGTTCGCTAGGACAGGCTAGCTCCTACGAGCAGTACTTC; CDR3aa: CASSSLGQASSYEQYF
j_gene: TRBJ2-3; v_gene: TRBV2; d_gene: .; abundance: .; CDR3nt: TGTGCCAGCGGGAGAGAGGCCACAGATACGCAGTATTTT; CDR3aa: CASGREATDTQYF
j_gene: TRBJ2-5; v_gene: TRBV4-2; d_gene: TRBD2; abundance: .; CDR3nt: TGTGCCAGCAGCCAAGTATTTAGCGGGGCTCAAGAGACCCAGTACTTC; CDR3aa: CASSQVFSGAQETQYF
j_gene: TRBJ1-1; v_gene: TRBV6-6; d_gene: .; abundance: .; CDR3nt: TGTGCCAGCAGTTATACAACGGGGAACACTGAAGCTTTCTTT; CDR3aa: CASSYTTGNTEAFF
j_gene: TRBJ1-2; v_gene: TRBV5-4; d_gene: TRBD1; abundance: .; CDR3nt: TGTGCCAGCAGCCGAACCGGGACAGGGGGCGACTATGGCTACACCTTC; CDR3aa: CASSRTGTGGDYGYTF
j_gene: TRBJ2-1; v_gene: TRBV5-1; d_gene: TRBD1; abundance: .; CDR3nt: TGCGCCAGCCGGACCGGGACAGGGTCAAATGAGCAGTTCTTC; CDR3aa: CASRTGTGSNEQFF
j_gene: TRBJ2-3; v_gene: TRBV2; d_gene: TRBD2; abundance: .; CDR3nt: TGTGCCAGCAGGACTAGCGGGGGTACAGATACGCAGTATTTT; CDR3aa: CASRTSGGTDTQYF
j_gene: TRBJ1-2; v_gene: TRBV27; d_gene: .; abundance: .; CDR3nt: TGTGCCAGCAGTTTTTCAGGGATAAATGGCTACACCTTC; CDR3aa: CASSFSGINGYTF
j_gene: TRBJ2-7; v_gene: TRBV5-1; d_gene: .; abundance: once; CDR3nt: TGCGCCAGCAGAGAGATCTACGAGCAGTACTTC; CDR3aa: CASREIYEQYF
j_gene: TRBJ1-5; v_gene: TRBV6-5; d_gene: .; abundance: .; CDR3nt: TGTGCCAGCAGTTTCCTCGGAGGAAATCAGCCCCAGCATTTT; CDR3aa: CASSFLGGNQPQHF
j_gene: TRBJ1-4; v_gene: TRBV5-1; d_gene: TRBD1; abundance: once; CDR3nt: TGCGCCAGCAGACAAGGACAGGGGAGCGAAAAACTGTTTTTT; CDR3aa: CASRQGQGSEKLFF
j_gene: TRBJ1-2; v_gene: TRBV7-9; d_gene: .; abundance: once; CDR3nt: TGTGCCAGCAGCTTGGCGTCACAGGGCCTTGGGGGCTACACCTTC; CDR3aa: CASSLASQGLGGYTF
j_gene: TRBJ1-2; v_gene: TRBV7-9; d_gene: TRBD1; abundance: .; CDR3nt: TGTGCCAGCAGCTTATGGGGGGACAGGGACCATTATGGCTACACCTTC; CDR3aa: CASSLWGDRDHYGYTF
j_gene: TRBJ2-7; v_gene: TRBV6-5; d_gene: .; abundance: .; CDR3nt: TGTGCCAGCAGTTCATCCTCCGGGACTTACCACTACGAGCAGTACTTC; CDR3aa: CASSSSSGTYHYEQYF
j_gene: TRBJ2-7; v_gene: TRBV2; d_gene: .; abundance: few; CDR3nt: TGTGCCAGCAGTGATGGCCTCTACGAGCAGTACTTC; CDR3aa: CASSDGLYEQYF
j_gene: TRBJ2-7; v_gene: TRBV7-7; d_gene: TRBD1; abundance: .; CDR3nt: TGTGCCAGCAGCTACCGACAGGGCCCCCCCTACGAGCAGTACTTC; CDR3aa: CASSYRQGPPYEQYF
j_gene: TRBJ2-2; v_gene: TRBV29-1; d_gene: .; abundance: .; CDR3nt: TGCAGCGCTCCTGACACAAAGAACACCGGGGAGCTGTTTTTT; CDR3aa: CSAPDTKNTGELFF
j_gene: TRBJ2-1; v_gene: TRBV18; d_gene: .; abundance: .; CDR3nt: TGTGCCAGCTCACCAGATCGGGGGGCTGGCTACAATGAGCAGTTCTTC; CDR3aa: CASSPDRGAGYNEQFF
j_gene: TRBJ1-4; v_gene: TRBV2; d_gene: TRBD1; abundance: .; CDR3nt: TGTGCCACCCGCAGGGGGGAGAATGAAAAACTGTTTTTT; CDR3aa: CATRRGENEKLFF
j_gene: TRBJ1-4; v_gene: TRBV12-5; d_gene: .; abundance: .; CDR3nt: TGTGCTAGTGGTTTGGCCACAGGAGCAACTAATGAAAAACTGTTTTTT; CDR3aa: CASGLATGATNEKLFF
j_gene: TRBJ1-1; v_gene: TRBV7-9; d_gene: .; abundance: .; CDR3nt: TGTGCCAGCAGCTTGGCCAAGGGGATCGGCACTGAAGCTTTCTTT; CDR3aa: CASSLAKGIGTEAFF
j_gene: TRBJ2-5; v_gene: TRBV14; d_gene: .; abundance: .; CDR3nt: TGTGCCAGCAGCCTTCGGGACACAGAAGAGACCCAGTACTTC; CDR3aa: CASSLRDTEETQYF
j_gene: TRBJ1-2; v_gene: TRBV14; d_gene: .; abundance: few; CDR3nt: TGTGCCAGCAGCCAATCCAGGGAACGTGGCTACACCTTC; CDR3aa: CASSQSRERGYTF
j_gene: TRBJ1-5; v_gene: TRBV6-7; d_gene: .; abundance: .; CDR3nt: TGTGCCAGCAGCCCCGTGGCGACCTCCCGGGGCAATCAGCCCCAGCATTTT; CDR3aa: CASSPVATSRGNQPQHF
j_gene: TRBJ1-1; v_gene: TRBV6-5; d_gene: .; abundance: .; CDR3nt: TGTGCCAGCAGCCAATACACTGAAGCTTTCTTT; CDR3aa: CASSQYTEAFF
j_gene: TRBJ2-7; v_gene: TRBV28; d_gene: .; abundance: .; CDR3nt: TGTGCCAGCAGCCGCGCGGGGACAGTCGACGAGCAGTACTTC; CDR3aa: CASSRAGTVDEQYF
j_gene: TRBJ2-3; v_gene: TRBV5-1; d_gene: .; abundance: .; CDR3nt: TGCGCCAGCAGCTTGATGGGAGCCCCTGATACGCAGTATTTT; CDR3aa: CASSLMGAPDTQYF
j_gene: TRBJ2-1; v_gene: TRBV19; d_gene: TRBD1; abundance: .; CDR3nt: TGTGCCAGTAGAGCCGGGACAGGGCCCTACAATGAGCAGTTCTTC; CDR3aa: CASRAGTGPYNEQFF
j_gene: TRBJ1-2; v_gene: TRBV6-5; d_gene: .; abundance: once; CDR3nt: TGTGCCAGCAGTTACTCACAGGGCTTTGGCTACACCTTC; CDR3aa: CASSYSQGFGYTF
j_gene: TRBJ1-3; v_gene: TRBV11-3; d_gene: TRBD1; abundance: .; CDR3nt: TGTGCCAGCAGCTTAGGTGGGACAGGGTATGGAAACACCATATATTTT; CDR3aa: CASSLGGTGYGNTIYF
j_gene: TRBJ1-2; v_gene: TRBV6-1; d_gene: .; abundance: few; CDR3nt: TGTGCCAGCAGCCGATACTCGACAGGAAACTATGGCTACACCTTC; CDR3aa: CASSRYSTGNYGYTF
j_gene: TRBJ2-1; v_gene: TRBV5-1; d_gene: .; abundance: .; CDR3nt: TGCGCCAGCAGTAGCGAATCCTACAATGAGCAGTTCTTC; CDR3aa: CASSSESYNEQFF
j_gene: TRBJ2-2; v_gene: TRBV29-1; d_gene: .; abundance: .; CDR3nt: TGCAGCGTTGAGTCTGCAGGGGATGGGGAGCTGTTTTTT; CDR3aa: CSVESAGDGELFF
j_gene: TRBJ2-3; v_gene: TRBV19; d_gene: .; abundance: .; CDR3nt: TGTGCCAGTAGTATAGCCGGGAGCTCCAGTACGCAGTATTTT; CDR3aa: CASSIAGSSSTQYF
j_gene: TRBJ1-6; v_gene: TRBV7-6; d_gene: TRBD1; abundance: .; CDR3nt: TGTGCCAGCAGCTTAGAGACAGGGGGTTGGAATTCACCCCTCCACTTT; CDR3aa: CASSLETGGWNSPLHF